A single sample is the source of the 14 T cell receptor beta chains below, sequenced in a study of cytomegalovirus exposure and HLA in healthy donors. Researchers ran the PCR with 60 Vbeta and 13 Jbeta primers. Some clones are missing from TCRdb's copy, which holds only in-frame ones; the method was immunoSEQ multiplex PCR. This table has some 160,000 clones, about 85% appearing once. Sequencing was performed on PBMCs. All receptors come from a young man in good health and CMV-seropositive.

The chain carries TRBV14 and TRBJ2-3; D perhaps matches TRBD1 (6 bases). The CDR3 is 16 residues long. Germline CDR1 and CDR2: SGHDN and FVKESK. Trimming removed 4 bases at V and 2 bases at J, with 16 bases between. CDR3 residues: CASSPRTALNTDTQYF. In DNA, the CDR3 is TGTGCCAGCAGCCCTAGGACAGCCCTGAACACAGATACGCAGTATTTT.

This clone has just one count. The V and J genes are TRBV19 and TRBJ1-5; no reliable D call. This CDR3 contains 16 residues. V was trimmed by 1 base and J by 0 bases, leaving 10 bases between them. Germline V lookup: CDR1 LNHDA, CDR2 SQIVND (reference sequence). This CDR3 reads CASSIGRYYSNQPQHF. The CDR3 DNA reads as TGTGCCAGTAGTATAGGGCGGTATTATAGCAATCAGCCCCAGCATTTT.

The chain has TRBV9 and TRBJ1-3; D remains unclear. Trimming stripped 2 bases from V and 2 bases from J, with 11 bases between. The CDR3 has 15 amino acids. Germline V lookup: CDR1 SGDLS, CDR2 YYNGEE. The CDR3 nucleotides read TGTGCCAGCAGCGTCGAGGGTTTAGCTGGAAACACCATATATTTT. It translates to CASSVEGLAGNTIYF.

The chain has TRBV18 and TRBJ2-1; D is possibly TRBD1 (5 bases). The germline gives CDR1 KGHSH, CDR2 LQKENI. Trimming removed 1 base at V and 5 bases at J, with 9 bases between. CDR3 length: 14 amino acids. The CDR3 spells CASSPQGLDNEQFF. CDR3 nucleotide sequence: TGTGCCAGCTCACCACAGGGGCTTGACAATGAGCAGTTCTTC.

This sequence joins TRBV10-2 and TRBJ2-1, with 8 positions matching TRBD2. V shed 2 bases and J 2 bases; nucleotides not matched to a gene: 2. This CDR3 comprises 15 residues. Germline values: CDR1 WSHSY, CDR2 SAAADI. The CDR3 sequence: CASSERLATYNEQFF. Written as DNA, the CDR3 is TGCGCCAGCAGTGAGAGACTAGCGACCTACAATGAGCAGTTCTTC.

V and J are TRBV30 and TRBJ1-4, with a tentative D call TRBD1 (5 bases). Germline assignment: CDR1 GTSNPN and CDR2 SVGIG (reference sequence). The CDR3 consists of 11 residues. Trimming removed 5 bases from V and 8 bases from J, with 9 bases in between. Here the CDR3 DNA reads TGTGCCTGGCAGGGCCTCGAAAAACTGTTTTTT. As protein: CAWQGLEKLFF.

The rearrangement uses TRBV18 and TRBJ2-3, with D maybe TRBD2 (6 bases). This CDR3 is 14 amino acids long. Trimming removed 1 base from V and 4 bases from J, with 9 bases in between. From germline, CDR1 is KGHSH and CDR2 LQKENI. The CDR3 region has the DNA TGTGCCAGCTCACCACGGAGGGACCCAGATACGCAGTATTTT. The encoded protein is CASSPRRDPDTQYF.

The rearrangement links TRBV6-5 to TRBJ1-5; the D gene is possibly TRBD1 (5 bases). The germline V gene has CDR1 MNHEY and CDR2 SVGAGI. This CDR3 is 13 amino acids long. The V and J ends lost 6 bases and 4 bases respectively, with 10 bases between them. The CDR3 loop is CASSSQGNQPQHF. The CDR3 coding sequence is TGTGCCAGCAGCTCCCAGGGAAATCAGCCCCAGCATTTT.

The chain uses TRBV7-6 and TRBJ2-7; 10 bases are shared with TRBD2. V lost 5 bases to trimming and J lost 5 bases; unmatched junction nucleotides: 9. CDR1 is SGHVS, CDR2 FNYEAQ, per germline. The CDR3 spans 15 residues. The CDR3 DNA reads TGTGCCAGCAGCACGCTAGCGGGGGCCGGACACGAGCAGTACTTC. As protein: CASSTLAGAGHEQYF.

The chain uses TRBV10-3 and TRBJ2-1; 13 bases line up with TRBD2. V shed 3 bases, J shed 9 bases, and the junction held 8 bases outside the gene matches. The CDR3 is 16 amino acids. Per germline, CDR1 ENHRY and CDR2 SYGVKD. CDR3 region: CAISERGLAGEGEQFF. For the CDR3, the DNA is TGTGCCATCAGTGAACGCGGACTAGCGGGAGAAGGTGAGCAGTTCTTC.

The chain joins TRBV6-5 to TRBJ2-1; 11 nucleotides line up with TRBD1. V shed 6 bases, J shed 7 bases, and the junction held 8 bases outside the gene matches. Per the germline V gene, CDR1 is MNHEY and CDR2 is SVGAGI. The CDR3 runs to 15 residues. The CDR3 loop reads CASRTDRGLSNEQFF. CDR3 bases: TGTGCCAGCAGAACGGACAGGGGGCTCTCGAATGAGCAGTTCTTC.

V usage is TRBV5-1 and J usage is TRBJ2-1; 13 nucleotides agree with TRBD2. The CDR3 extends over 15 amino acids. V trimming: 5 bases; J trimming: 8 bases; junction bases outside the gene matches: 7. Germline CDR1 and CDR2: SGHRS and YFSETQ. In nucleotides, the CDR3 is TGCGCCAGCAGTCCACTAGCGGGAGGGCCCGATGAGCAGTTCTTC. This sequence encodes CASSPLAGGPDEQFF.

V gene TRBV2 combines with J gene TRBJ2-7, with 9 positions matching TRBD1. The junction had 7 bases not matched to a gene; V was cut back by 4 bases and J by 6 bases. In germline, CDR1 is SNHLY, CDR2 FYNNEI. The CDR3 is 14 amino acids. CDR3 sequence reads: CASSGTGEVGEQYF. The CDR3, as DNA: TGTGCCAGCAGTGGGACAGGGGAAGTGGGCGAGCAGTACTTC. The variable domain in full, completed from reference TRBV2 and TRBJ2-7, reads EPEVTQTPSHQVTQMGQEVILRCVPISNHLYFYWYRQILGQKVEFLVSFYNNEISEKSEIFDDQFSVERPDGSNFTLKIRSTKLEDSAMYFCASSGTGEVGEQYFGPGTRLTVT.

The rearrangement joins TRBV4-1 to TRBJ1-1, with TRBD1 matching 7 bases. The J segment lost 0 bases and the V segment lost 4 bases, leaving 2 bases of the junction unmatched. Germline CDR1 MGHRA, CDR2 YSYEKL. The CDR3 loop spans 14 amino acids. In DNA form, the CDR3 reads TGCGCCAGCAGCCGTACAGGGGTGAACACTGAAGCTTTCTTT. It yields the protein CASSRTGVNTEAFF.